This T cell receptor beta chain was profiled in a study of cytomegalovirus exposure and HLA in healthy donors. 13 Jbeta primers and 60 Vbeta primers were used for the PCR. Libraries were prepared by immunoSEQ multiplex PCR; TCRdb keeps only in-frame clonotypes and omits some of them. Among 85,000 to 130,000 clones, less than 80% were seen once, and the ten largest hold roughly 3.7%. Losses at the gene ends were 7 bases for V and 3 bases for J; bases not matched to a gene: 3. CDR3 size: 13 residues. Germline CDR1 and CDR2: SGHRS and YFSETQ. The sequenced sample consisted of PBMCs. This sequence was found in a man between 60 and 75 years old in good health and CMV-seronegative. V and J are TRBV5-1 and TRBJ2-2, with 7 bases lining up with TRBD1. This CDR3 reads CASSDRDTGELFF. The CDR3 DNA reads TGCGCCAGCTCCGACAGGGACACCGGGGAGCTGTTTTTT.